Sequencing of this T cell receptor beta chain was carried out in a study of T cells in localized non-small cell lung cancer. Germline CDR1 is LNHNV and CDR2 is YYDKDF (reference sequence). Between the trimmed V and J ends, which lost 7 bases and 0 bases, there was a span of 13 bases. The CDR3 has 16 amino acids. Assay used: immunoSEQ multiplex PCR; TCRdb lists only in-frame clones, some missing. The sample shows 15,000 or so clones, approximately 84% of them seen only once. Sequencing was performed on peripheral blood, taken before any cancer treatment. The V and J genes are TRBV15 and TRBJ1-6; D unresolved. The clonotype comes from a female donor over 55 with stage I squamous cell lung carcinoma. The CDR3 nucleotides read TGTGCCACCACCAAGACCGCTAGCTCCTATAATTCACCCCTCCACTTT. Protein product: CATTKTASSYNSPLHF.